This T cell receptor (beta chain) was identified in a study of Graves' ophthalmopathy and Graves' hyperthyroidism. The study, taken as a whole, reports: Detection in blood was also observed for most expanded thyroid clonotypes above 0.001 frequency.

With respect to this clonotype: Its antigen remains unknown.

PBMCs were isolated from a roughly 9 ml sample of fresh peripheral blood. Transcripts of RNA were the source for amplifying TCR beta CDR3 regions. An opening RT-PCR round employed HTBI primers and preceded a second-round multiplex PCR. TCRdb ran MiXCR on the multiplex PCR reads and lists one entry per CDR3 protein. This sample has about 400,000 distinct CDR3 sequences, with 15% to 20% found just once. This CDR3 is built from 13 residues. Germline loops: CDR1 GTSNPN, CDR2 SVGIG (reference sequence). V lost 3 bases and J 1 base, leaving 9 bases between the germline ends. The specimen was peripheral blood. The clonotype comes from a woman aged 18-29 years with Graves' ophthalmopathy. The genes are TRBV30 and TRBJ1-1; D remains ambiguous. CDR3 protein: CAWSRNRNTEAFF. The CDR3 DNA sequence: TGTGCCTGGAGCCGGAATAGGAACACTGAAGCTTTCTTT.